This entry lists 5 T cell receptor beta chains sequenced from one sample in a study of blood T cell repertoires in COVID-19. The table came from immunoSEQ multiplex PCR; TCRdb's copy has only in-frame clones and leaves some out. The table records about 250,000 clones, around nine tenths of them present only once. What was sequenced was peripheral blood. All receptors come from a woman aged 60-75 years who had recovered from COVID-19.

This rearrangement joins TRBV5-5 to TRBJ1-6; 9 nucleotides agree with TRBD1. The CDR3 spans 16 residues. Trimming at V came to 2 bases and at J to 6 bases, leaving 6 bases not matched to a gene. Germline lookup yields CDR1 SGHKS and CDR2 YYEKEE (reference sequence). This chain's CDR3 is CASSFGRQGVNSPLHF. In nucleotides, the CDR3 is TGTGCCAGCAGCTTTGGGAGACAGGGGGTTAATTCACCCCTCCACTTT.

The chain combines TRBV28 with TRBJ2-4; no firm D call. This CDR3 has 12 residues. The V end was cut by 3 bases, the J end by 8 bases, with 8 bases between. The germline V gene has CDR1 MDHEN and CDR2 SYDVKM. In DNA, the CDR3 is TGTGCCAGCAGTTTGGGCCTCTACATTCAGTACTTC. Amino acid sequence: CASSLGLYIQYF.

The chain couples TRBV2 to TRBJ1-1; tentatively, D is TRBD1 (6 bases). The V end was cut by 8 bases, the J end by 4 bases, with 17 bases between. Looked up from germline, CDR1 is SNHLY and CDR2 is FYNNEI. The CDR3 sequence is 14 residues long. CDR3 loop: CASRGPQGGTEAFF. DNA of the CDR3: TGTGCCAGCCGAGGGCCACAGGGCGGCACTGAAGCTTTCTTT.

The chain joins TRBV18 to TRBJ2-5; D is perhaps TRBD2 (6 bases). V lost 1 base to trimming and J lost 5 bases, with 14 bases between them. CDR1 and CDR2 (germline): KGHSH, LQKENI. The CDR3 length is 15 residues. CDR3 DNA: TGTGCCAGCTCACCACTAAGGGGCGCGGGGGAGACCCAGTACTTC. As protein: CASSPLRGAGETQYF.

This clone was counted once. This rearrangement joins TRBV6-5 to TRBJ1-1; D is undetermined. Germline V gene data show CDR1 as MNHEY and CDR2 as SVGAGI. The germline V and J ends were trimmed by 3 bases and 1 base, with 12 bases remaining between them. The CDR3 is made up of 15 amino acids. CDR3 in amino acids: CASSYSDFRNTEAFF. In DNA, the CDR3 is TGTGCCAGCAGTTATAGTGATTTTCGGAACACTGAAGCTTTCTTT.